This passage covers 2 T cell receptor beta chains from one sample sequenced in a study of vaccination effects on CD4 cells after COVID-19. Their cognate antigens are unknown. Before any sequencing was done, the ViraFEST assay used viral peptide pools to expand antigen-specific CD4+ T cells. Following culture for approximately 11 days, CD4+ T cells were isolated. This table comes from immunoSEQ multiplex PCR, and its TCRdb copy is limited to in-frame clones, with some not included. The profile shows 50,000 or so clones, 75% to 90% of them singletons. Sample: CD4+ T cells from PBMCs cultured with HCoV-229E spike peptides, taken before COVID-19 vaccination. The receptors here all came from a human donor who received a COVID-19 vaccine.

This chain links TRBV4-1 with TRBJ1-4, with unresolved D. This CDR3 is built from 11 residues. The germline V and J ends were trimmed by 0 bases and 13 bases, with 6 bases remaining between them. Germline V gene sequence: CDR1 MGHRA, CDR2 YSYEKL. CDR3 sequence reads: CASSQDLGLFF. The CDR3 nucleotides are TGCGCCAGCAGCCAAGATCTCGGACTGTTTTTT.

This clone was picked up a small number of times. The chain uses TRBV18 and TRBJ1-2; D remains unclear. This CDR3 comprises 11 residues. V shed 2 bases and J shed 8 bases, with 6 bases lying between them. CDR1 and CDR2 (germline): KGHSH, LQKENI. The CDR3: CASSPGSGYTF. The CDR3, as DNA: TGTGCCAGCTCACCAGGGAGCGGCTACACCTTC.